One sample yielded the 21 T cell receptor beta chains listed below, sequenced in a study of vaccination and CD4 T cells after COVID-19. Described treatment: roughly ten-day PBMC culture with coronavirus spike peptide pools or control peptides (ViraFEST assay). Their target antigens are unknown. Sequencing of the DNA from cultured CD4+ T cells was carried out with the Oncomine TCR Beta short-read assay. In TCRdb, the PCR reads were re-called with MiXCR into one record per CDR3 protein. The table records around 15,000 distinct CDR3 sequences, around three fifths of them present only once. Material: CD4+ T cells from blood, cultured in vitro. Source of these receptors: a human donor who had recovered from COVID-19.

The V and J genes are TRBV6-1 and TRBJ2-6; D is possibly TRBD2 (6 bases). Trimming stripped 6 bases from V and 4 bases from J, with 16 bases between. Germline V gene data show CDR1 as MNHNS and CDR2 as SASEGT. This CDR3 has 16 amino acids. As DNA, the CDR3 is TGTGCCAGCAGAATCGTCGGGGGTTCCGGGGCCAACGTCCTGACTTTC. Amino acids: CASRIVGGSGANVLTF.

The J gene is TRBJ1-6, the V gene TRBV10-3, with D possibly matching TRBD1 (5 bases). The CDR3 runs 14 residues. V lost 11 bases to trimming and J lost 5 bases, with 16 bases between them. CDR1 and CDR2 (germline): ENHRY, SYGVKD. The CDR3 DNA reads as TGTGCCCATCAATATAGACAGAATAATTCACCCCTCCACTTT. Its protein is CAHQYRQNNSPLHF.

The chain is built from TRBV27 and TRBJ2-3, with D perhaps matching TRBD1 or TRBD2 (5 bases each). CDR3 length equals 14 residues. Trimming pared 9 bases from V and 2 bases from J, leaving 15 bases between. Germline CDR1 reads MNHEY; CDR2 reads SMNVEV (reference sequence). The CDR3 is CASHRPGHTDTQYF. The CDR3 DNA is TGTGCCAGTCACAGACCGGGGCACACAGATACGCAGTATTTT.

The CDR3 is CAWKVAGVDTQYF. In DNA, the CDR3 is TGTGCCTGGAAAGTAGCGGGAGTGGATACGCAGTATTTT. This rearrangement joins TRBV30 to TRBJ2-3; 9 bases map to TRBD2. Germline V lookup: CDR1 GTSNPN, CDR2 SVGIG (reference sequence). CDR3 length: 13 amino acids. With 4 bases clipped from V and 6 bases from J, the junction kept 5 bases outside the gene matches.

This clonotype was detected only a few times. In nucleotides, the CDR3 is TGTGCCTGGAGTGTATCGAGGACACCCTATAGCAATCAGCCCCAGCATTTT. This encodes CAWSVSRTPYSNQPQHF. This rearrangement joins TRBV30 to TRBJ1-5, with D perhaps matching TRBD1 (5 bases). This CDR3 has 17 residues. V lost 0 bases to trimming and J lost 0 bases, with 15 bases between them. The germline V gene has CDR1 GTSNPN and CDR2 SVGIG (reference sequence).

This chain connects TRBV5-5 to TRBJ1-2; 7 positions agree with TRBD1. The CDR3 sequence is 12 residues long. From germline, CDR1 is SGHKS and CDR2 YYEKEE (reference sequence). The V gene end was trimmed by 3 bases and the J gene end by 6 bases; junction bases not matched to a gene: 2. The CDR3 coding sequence is TGTGCCAGCAGCTATCAGGGGGATGGCTACACCTTC. Its translation: CASSYQGDGYTF.

This clonotype was counted a few times. V is TRBV20-1 and J is TRBJ1-1; perhaps TRBD1 as D (6 bases). Between the trimmed V and J ends, which lost 6 bases and 4 bases, there was a span of 15 bases. CDR1 is DFQATT and CDR2 is SNEGSKA in the germline V gene (reference sequence). The CDR3 runs to 13 residues. This CDR3 is CSARTEGITEAFF. CDR3 coding DNA: TGCAGTGCCCGGACAGAGGGGATCACTGAAGCTTTCTTT.

In this sample, this clonotype is medium-sized (0.01 to 0.1%). The chain combines TRBV20-1 with TRBJ2-1, with 12 bases that match TRBD2. The CDR3 runs to 15 residues. The V gene's germline CDR1 is DFQATT and CDR2 SNEGSKA (reference sequence). With V trimmed by 1 base and J by 5 bases, 3 bases remained unmatched. The CDR3, as DNA: TGCAGTGCTAGAGGAGGACTAGCGGGGAACAATGAGCAGTTCTTC. The encoded protein is CSARGGLAGNNEQFF.

This chain joins TRBV19 and TRBJ2-5; 16 bases fit TRBD2. Germline V CDR1 and CDR2: LNHDA, SQIVND (reference sequence). The CDR3 runs 18 residues. Trimming cost V 4 bases and J 4 bases; bases outside gene matches: 9. The CDR3 DNA follows: TGTGCCAGTAGTAGGGGACTAGCGGGAGGGATGGTCGGAGAGACCCAGTACTTC. This sequence encodes CASSRGLAGGMVGETQYF.

This chain links TRBV7-9 with TRBJ1-4; 7 bases are shared with TRBD1. Losses at the gene ends were 0 bases for V and 7 bases for J; bases not matched to a gene: 8. The CDR3 is 16 amino acids. Germline CDR1 SEHNR, CDR2 FQNEAQ (reference sequence). The CDR3: CASSLAGGGGGEKLFF. CDR3 bases: TGTGCCAGCAGCTTAGCTGGAGGAGGGGGCGGTGAAAAACTGTTTTTT. Full variable domain (outside the CDR3, taken from reference TRBV7-9 and TRBJ1-4): DTGVSQNPRHKITKRGQNVTFRCDPISEHNRLYWYRQTLGQGPEFLTYFQNEAQLEKSRLLSDRFSAERPKGSFSTLEIQRTEQGDSAMYLCASSLAGGGGGEKLFFGSGTQLSVL.

The chain uses TRBV6-2 or TRBV6-3 and TRBJ1-5; D call uncertain. The length of the CDR3 is 14 residues. Between the trimmed V and J ends, which lost 6 bases and 3 bases, there was a span of 12 bases. The germline gives CDR1 MNHEY, CDR2 SVGEGT. CDR3 loop: CASRVFQSNQPQHF. Written as DNA, the CDR3 is TGTGCCAGCAGGGTTTTTCAGTCCAATCAGCCCCAGCATTTT.

This chain links TRBV29-1 with TRBJ2-1; 7 nucleotides match TRBD1. The junction had 4 bases not matched to a gene; V was cut back by 6 bases and J by 5 bases. Germline assignment: CDR1 SQVTM and CDR2 ANQGSEA. The CDR3 is made up of 12 amino acids. For the CDR3, the DNA is TGCAGCGTCGTCGGGACAGACAATGAGCAGTTCTTC. It yields the protein CSVVGTDNEQFF.

This clonotype has more than one count but fewer than ten. The V and J genes are TRBV20-1 and TRBJ1-1; 7 positions agree with TRBD1. The CDR3 is 13 residues long. Germline V gives CDR1 DFQATT, CDR2 SNEGSKA (reference sequence). Written as DNA, the CDR3 is TGCAGGGTTGGAGGGACAGCGAACACTGAAGCTTTCTTT. It specifies CRVGGTANTEAFF.

The chain combines TRBV7-2 with TRBJ2-5, with D uncertain. V shed 1 base and J shed 1 base, with 13 bases lying between them. The V gene's germline CDR1 is SGHTA and CDR2 FQGNSA. The CDR3 sequence is 16 residues long. CDR3 sequence reads: CASSLVSGPTQETQYF. The CDR3, as DNA: TGTGCCAGCAGCTTAGTTTCCGGACCGACCCAAGAGACCCAGTACTTC.

The J gene is TRBJ1-1, the V gene TRBV21-1; the D segment call TRBD1 is taken from the table without a DNA check. TRBV21-1 is tagged as a pseudogene. This CDR3 region has 14 residues. CDR3 loop: CASSTSCRETEAFF. In DNA, the CDR3 is TGTGCCAGCAGCACCTCCTGCAGGGAAACTGAAGCTTTCTTT.

This clonotype has just a few counts. The chain carries TRBV6-1 and TRBJ1-3, with D possibly matching TRBD1 (5 bases). The germline V gene encodes CDR1 MNHNS and CDR2 SASEGT. V was clipped by 6 bases and J by 0 bases, with 12 bases between them. The CDR3 is 15 residues long. The DNA of the CDR3 is TGTGCCAGCAGGCTGGGACGGGACTCTGGAAACACCATATATTTT. This gives the protein CASRLGRDSGNTIYF.

The genes are TRBV20-1 and TRBJ2-1, with 8 positions matching TRBD2. Germline V CDR1 and CDR2: DFQATT, SNEGSKA (reference sequence). CDR3 length equals 14 residues. Trimming cost V 3 bases and J 7 bases; bases outside gene matches: 8. The DNA of the CDR3 is TGCAGTGCTAGCGGGAGGGCCGGAGGGAATGAGCAGTTCTTC. Its translation: CSASGRAGGNEQFF.

J is TRBJ1-1 and V is TRBV12-3 or TRBV12-4; D might be TRBD1 (5 bases). V lost 4 bases to trimming and J lost 7 bases, with 10 bases between them. This CDR3 spans 12 amino acids. The CDR3 DNA reads TGTGCCAGCAGTTGGACATCATATGAAGCTTTCTTT. Translating it yields CASSWTSYEAFF.

This chain joins TRBV10-3 and TRBJ2-7; maybe TRBD2 (6 bases). Germline CDR1 and CDR2: ENHRY and SYGVKD. The CDR3 has 14 residues. V was cut by 7 bases and J by 6 bases, with 19 bases left in between. DNA for the CDR3: TGTGCCATCACCCAACGGTTCACCGGGGGCGAGCAGTACTTC. Translated, it gives CAITQRFTGGEQYF.

This clonotype was seen a single time. V usage is TRBV20-1 and J usage is TRBJ1-2; the match to TRBD1 covers 10 bases. The ends lost 5 bases at V and 5 bases at J; junction bases unmatched: 5. The CDR3 loop spans 13 amino acids. Looked up from germline, CDR1 is DFQATT and CDR2 is SNEGSKA (reference sequence). CDR3 sequence (DNA): TGCAGTGCTCACGGACAGGGGGAATATGGCTACACCTTC. It is translated as CSAHGQGEYGYTF.

This clonotype was detected a few times. The rearrangement uses TRBV7-9 and TRBJ1-1; 7 positions match TRBD1. V shed 4 bases and J 5 bases; nucleotides not matched to a gene: 4. The CDR3 has 13 amino acids. In germline, CDR1 is SEHNR, CDR2 FQNEAQ (reference sequence). Here the CDR3 reads CASSWDSGTEAFF. In nucleotides, the CDR3 is TGTGCCAGCAGCTGGGACAGCGGTACTGAAGCTTTCTTT.